This entry features one TCR beta chain sequence. Its antigen is not identified. This record belongs to a study of PD-1 blockade in classical Hodgkin lymphoma. Study-wide results and caveats: Whoever responded completely had baseline diversity much like that seen in newly diagnosed patients.

J gave up 7 bases and V 0 bases, and 1 base lay outside the gene matches. CDR1 is SGHTA and CDR2 is FQGNSA in the germline V gene. The CDR3 length is 15 residues. Sequencing used immunoSEQ multiplex PCR; TCRdb keeps in-frame clones, though not all of them. The sample includes tens of thousands of clones, around 90% of them seen just once. Each patient's relapse followed autologous stem cell transplantation, and brentuximab vedotin exposure varied. The TCR comes from a human donor with classical Hodgkin lymphoma. This chain links TRBV7-2 with TRBJ1-4; the match to TRBD1 covers 11 bases. The source was peripheral blood mononuclear cells (PBMCs), collected at baseline. The CDR3 DNA reads as TGTGCCAGCAGCTTAGCGGGGACAGGGGGTGAAAAACTGTTTTTT. Protein: CASSLAGTGGEKLFF. Drawing the rest from reference TRBV7-2 and TRBJ1-4, the complete variable domain is GAGVSQSPSNKVTEKGKDVELRCDPISGHTALYWYRQSLGQGLEFLIYFQGNSAPDKSGLPSDRFSAERTGGSVSTLTIQRTQQEDSAVYLCASSLAGTGGEKLFFGSGTQLSVL.